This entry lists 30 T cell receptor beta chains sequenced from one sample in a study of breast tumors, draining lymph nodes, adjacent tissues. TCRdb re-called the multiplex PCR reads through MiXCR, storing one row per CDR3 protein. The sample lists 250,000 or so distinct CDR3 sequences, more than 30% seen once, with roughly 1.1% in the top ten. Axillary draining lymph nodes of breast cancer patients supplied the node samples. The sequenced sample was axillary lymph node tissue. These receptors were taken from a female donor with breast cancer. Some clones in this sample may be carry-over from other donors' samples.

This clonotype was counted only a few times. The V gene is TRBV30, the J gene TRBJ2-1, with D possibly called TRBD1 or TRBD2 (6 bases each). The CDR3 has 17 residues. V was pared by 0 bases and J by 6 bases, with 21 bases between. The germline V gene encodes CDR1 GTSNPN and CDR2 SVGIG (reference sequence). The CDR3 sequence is CAWSVRRGQGRRNEQFF. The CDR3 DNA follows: TGTGCCTGGAGTGTACGGAGAGGTCAGGGGAGGCGCAATGAGCAGTTCTTC.

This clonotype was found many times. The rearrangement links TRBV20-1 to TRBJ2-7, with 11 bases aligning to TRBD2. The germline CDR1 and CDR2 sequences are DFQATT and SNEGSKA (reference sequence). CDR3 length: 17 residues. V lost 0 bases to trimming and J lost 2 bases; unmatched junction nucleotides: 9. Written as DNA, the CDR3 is TGCAGTGCTAGAGACGGGACTAGCGGAGGGATAACCTACGAGCAGTACTTC. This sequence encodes CSARDGTSGGITYEQYF.

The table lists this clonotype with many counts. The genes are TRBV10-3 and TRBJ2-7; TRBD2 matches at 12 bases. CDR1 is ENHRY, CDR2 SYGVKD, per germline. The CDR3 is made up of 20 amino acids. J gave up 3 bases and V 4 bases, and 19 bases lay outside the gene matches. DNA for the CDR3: TGTGCCATCAGTGTCACGCGGCAGACTAGCGGGAGTTCCGAAAGCTACGAGCAGTACTTC. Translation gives CAISVTRQTSGSSESYEQYF.

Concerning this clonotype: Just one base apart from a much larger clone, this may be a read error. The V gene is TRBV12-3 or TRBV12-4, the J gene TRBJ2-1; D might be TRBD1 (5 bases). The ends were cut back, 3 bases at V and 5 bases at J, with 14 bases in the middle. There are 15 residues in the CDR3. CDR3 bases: TGTGCCAGCAGTTTCAGGGCAGGGTGGGACAATGAGCAGTTCTTC. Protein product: CASSFRAGWDNEQFF.

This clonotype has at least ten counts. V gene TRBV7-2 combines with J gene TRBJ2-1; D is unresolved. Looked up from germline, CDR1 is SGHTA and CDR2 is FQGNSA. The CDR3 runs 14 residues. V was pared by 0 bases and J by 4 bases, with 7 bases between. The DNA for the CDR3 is TGTGCCAGCAGCTTAGCGCACACATACAATGAGCAGTTCTTC. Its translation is CASSLAHTYNEQFF.

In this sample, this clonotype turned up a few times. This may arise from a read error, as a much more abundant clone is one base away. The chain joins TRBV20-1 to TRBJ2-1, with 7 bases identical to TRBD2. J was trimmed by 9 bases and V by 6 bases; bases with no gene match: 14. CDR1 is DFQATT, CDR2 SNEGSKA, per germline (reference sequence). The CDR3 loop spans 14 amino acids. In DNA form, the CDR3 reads TGCAGTGCCCAGAGTGGGAGGGCGCTCACTGAGCAGTTCTTC. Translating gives CSAQSGRALTEQFF.

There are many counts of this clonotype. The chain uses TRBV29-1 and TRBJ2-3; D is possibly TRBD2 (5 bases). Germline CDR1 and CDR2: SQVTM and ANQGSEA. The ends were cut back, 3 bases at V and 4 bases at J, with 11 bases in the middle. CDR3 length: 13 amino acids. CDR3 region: CSVDSGEADTQYF. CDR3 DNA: TGCAGCGTTGATTCCGGGGAAGCAGATACGCAGTATTTT.

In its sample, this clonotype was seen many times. As DNA, the CDR3 is TGTGCCAGCAGCTTACGGCAGACCCAAGAGACCCAGTACTTC. Its translation is CASSLRQTQETQYF. The rearrangement links TRBV7-9 to TRBJ2-5; D gene ambiguous. Germline CDR1 reads SEHNR; CDR2 reads FQNEAQ (reference sequence). V lost 2 bases, J lost 1 base, and 8 bases lay in between. The CDR3 is made up of 14 amino acids. The full variable domain, with the rest looked up from reference TRBV7-9 and TRBJ2-5, is DTGVSQNPRHKITKRGQNVTFRCDPISEHNRLYWYRQTLGQGPEFLTYFQNEAQLEKSRLLSDRFSAERPKGSFSTLEIQRTEQGDSAMYLCASSLRQTQETQYFGPGTRLLVL.

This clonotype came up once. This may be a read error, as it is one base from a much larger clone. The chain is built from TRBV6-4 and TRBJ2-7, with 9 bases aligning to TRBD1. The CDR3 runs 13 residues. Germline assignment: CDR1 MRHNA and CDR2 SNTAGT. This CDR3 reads CASSRTGGYERYF. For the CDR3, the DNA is TGTGCCAGCAGCCGTACAGGGGGCTACGAGCGGTACTTC.

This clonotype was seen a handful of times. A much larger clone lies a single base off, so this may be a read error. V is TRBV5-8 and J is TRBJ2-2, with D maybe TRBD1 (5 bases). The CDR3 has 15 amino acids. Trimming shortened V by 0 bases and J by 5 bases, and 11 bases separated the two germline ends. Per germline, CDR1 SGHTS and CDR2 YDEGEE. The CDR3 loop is CASSLEGARTGELFF. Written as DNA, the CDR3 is TGTGCCAGCAGCTTGGAAGGGGCGAGGACCGGGGAGCTGTTTTTT. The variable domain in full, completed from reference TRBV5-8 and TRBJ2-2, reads EAGVTQSPTHLIKTRGQQATLRCSPISGHTSVYWYQQALGLGLQFLLWYDEGEERNRGNFPPRFSGRQFPNYSSELNVNALELEDSALYLCASSLEGARTGELFFGEGSRLTVL.

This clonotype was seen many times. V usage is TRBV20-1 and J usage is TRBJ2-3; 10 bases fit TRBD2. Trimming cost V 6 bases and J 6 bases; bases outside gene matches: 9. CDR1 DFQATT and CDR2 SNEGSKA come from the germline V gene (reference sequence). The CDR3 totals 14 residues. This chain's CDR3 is CSALPLAGVDTQYF. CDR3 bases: TGCAGTGCCCTACCCCTAGCGGGAGTGGATACGCAGTATTTT.

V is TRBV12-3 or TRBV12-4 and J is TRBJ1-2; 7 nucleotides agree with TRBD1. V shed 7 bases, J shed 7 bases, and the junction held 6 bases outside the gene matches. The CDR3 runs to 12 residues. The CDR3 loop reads CASTQGGSGYTF. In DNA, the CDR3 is TGTGCCAGCACCCAGGGGGGGAGTGGCTACACCTTC.

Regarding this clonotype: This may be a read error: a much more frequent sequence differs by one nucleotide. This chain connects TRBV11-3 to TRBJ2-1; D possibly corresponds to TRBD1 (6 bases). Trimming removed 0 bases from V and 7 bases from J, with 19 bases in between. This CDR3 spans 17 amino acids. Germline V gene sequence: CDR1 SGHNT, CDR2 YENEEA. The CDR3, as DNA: TGTGCCAGCAGCTTAGAATCAGGGGCCTACAACCGTAATGAGCAGTTCTTC. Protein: CASSLESGAYNRNEQFF.

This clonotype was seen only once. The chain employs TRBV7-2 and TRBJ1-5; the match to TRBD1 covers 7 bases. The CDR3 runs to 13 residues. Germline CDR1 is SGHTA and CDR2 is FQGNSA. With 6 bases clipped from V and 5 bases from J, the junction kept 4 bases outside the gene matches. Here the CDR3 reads CASRQDRDQPQHF. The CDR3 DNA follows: TGTGCCAGCAGGCAAGACAGGGATCAGCCCCAGCATTTT.

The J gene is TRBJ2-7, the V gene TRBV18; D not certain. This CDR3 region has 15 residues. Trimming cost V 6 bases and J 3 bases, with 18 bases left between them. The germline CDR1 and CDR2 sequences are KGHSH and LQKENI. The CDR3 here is CASSRTAQDFYEQYF. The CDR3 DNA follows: TGTGCCAGCTCCAGGACCGCGCAGGATTTCTACGAGCAGTACTTC.

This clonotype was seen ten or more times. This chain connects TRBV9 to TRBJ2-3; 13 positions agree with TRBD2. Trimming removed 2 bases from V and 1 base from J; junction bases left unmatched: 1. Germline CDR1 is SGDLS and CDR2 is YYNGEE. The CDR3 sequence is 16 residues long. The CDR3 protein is CASSVGLAGGTDTQYF. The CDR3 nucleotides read TGTGCCAGCAGCGTCGGACTAGCGGGAGGCACAGATACGCAGTATTTT.

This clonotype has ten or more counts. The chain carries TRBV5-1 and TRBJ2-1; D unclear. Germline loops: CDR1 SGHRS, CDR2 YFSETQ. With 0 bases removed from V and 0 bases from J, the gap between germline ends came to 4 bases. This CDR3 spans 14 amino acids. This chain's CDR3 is CASSLVSSYNEQFF. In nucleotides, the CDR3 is TGCGCCAGCAGCTTGGTCAGCTCCTACAATGAGCAGTTCTTC.

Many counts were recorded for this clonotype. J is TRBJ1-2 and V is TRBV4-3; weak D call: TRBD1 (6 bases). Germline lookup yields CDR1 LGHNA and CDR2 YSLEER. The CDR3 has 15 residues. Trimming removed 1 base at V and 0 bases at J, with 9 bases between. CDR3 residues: CASSQGQGTNYGYTF. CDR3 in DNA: TGCGCCAGCAGCCAAGGGCAGGGGACTAACTATGGCTACACCTTC.

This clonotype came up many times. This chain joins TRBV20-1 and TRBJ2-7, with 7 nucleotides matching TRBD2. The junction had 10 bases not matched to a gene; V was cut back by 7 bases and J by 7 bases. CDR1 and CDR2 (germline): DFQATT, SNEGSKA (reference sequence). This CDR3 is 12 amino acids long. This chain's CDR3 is CSVGAGEGEQYF. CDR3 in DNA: TGCAGTGTAGGGGCGGGAGAGGGGGAGCAGTACTTC.

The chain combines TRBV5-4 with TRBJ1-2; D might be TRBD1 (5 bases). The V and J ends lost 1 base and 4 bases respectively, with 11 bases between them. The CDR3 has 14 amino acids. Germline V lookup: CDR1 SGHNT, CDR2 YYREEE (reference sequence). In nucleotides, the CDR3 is TGTGCCAGCAGCTTGTTGACCGGGGGCTATGGCTACACCTTC. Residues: CASSLLTGGYGYTF.

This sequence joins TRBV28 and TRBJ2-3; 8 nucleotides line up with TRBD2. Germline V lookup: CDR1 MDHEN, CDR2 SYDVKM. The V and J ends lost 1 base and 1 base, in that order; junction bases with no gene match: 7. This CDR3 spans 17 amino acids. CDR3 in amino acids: CASSLYVGRGGTDTQYF. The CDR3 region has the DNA TGTGCCAGCAGTTTATATGTCGGGAGGGGGGGCACAGATACGCAGTATTTT.

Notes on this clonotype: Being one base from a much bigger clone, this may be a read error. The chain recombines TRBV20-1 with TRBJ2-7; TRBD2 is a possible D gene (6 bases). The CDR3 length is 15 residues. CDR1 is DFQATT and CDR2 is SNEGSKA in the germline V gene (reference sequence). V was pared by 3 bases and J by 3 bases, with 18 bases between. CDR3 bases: TGCAGTGCTAGGTCAGTCCGGCTAGCGCTCTACGAGCAGTACTTC. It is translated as CSARSVRLALYEQYF.

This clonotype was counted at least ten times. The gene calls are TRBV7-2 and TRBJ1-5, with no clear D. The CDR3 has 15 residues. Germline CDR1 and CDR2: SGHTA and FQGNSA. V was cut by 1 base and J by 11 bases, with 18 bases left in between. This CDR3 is CASSLDEGVLGTQHF. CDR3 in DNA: TGTGCCAGCAGCTTAGACGAGGGTGTTCTGGGGACCCAGCATTTT.

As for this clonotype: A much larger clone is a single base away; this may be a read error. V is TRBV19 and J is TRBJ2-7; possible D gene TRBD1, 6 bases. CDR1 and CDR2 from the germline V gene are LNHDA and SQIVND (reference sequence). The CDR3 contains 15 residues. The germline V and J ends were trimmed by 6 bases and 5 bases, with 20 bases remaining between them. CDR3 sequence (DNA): TGTGCCAGTAGCCAACTGGGACAACAGAGGCACGAGCAGTACTTC. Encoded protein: CASSQLGQQRHEQYF.

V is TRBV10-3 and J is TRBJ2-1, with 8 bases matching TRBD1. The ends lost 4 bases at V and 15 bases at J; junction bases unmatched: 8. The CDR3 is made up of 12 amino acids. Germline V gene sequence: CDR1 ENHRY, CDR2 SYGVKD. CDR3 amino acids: CAISGTGRSMFF. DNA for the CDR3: TGTGCCATCAGTGGGACAGGGAGGAGCATGTTCTTC.

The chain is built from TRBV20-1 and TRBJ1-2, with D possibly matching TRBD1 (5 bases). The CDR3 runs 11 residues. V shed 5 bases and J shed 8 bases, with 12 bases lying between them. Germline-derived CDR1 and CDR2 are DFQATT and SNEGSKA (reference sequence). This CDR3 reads CSALWDDGYTF. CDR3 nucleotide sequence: TGCAGTGCTTTGTGGGACGACGGCTACACCTTC.

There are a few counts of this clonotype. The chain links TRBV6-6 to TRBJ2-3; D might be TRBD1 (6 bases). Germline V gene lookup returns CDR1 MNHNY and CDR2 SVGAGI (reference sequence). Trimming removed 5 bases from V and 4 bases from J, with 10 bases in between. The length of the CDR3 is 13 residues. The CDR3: CASSVTGADTQYF. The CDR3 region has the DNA TGTGCCAGCAGTGTGACAGGAGCAGATACGCAGTATTTT.

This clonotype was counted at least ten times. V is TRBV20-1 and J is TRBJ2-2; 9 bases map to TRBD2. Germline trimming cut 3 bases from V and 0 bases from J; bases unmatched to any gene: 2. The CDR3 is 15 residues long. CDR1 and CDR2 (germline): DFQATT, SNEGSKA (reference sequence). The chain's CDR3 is CSASRLAANTGELFF. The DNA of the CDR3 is TGCAGTGCTAGCCGACTAGCGGCGAACACCGGGGAGCTGTTTTTT.

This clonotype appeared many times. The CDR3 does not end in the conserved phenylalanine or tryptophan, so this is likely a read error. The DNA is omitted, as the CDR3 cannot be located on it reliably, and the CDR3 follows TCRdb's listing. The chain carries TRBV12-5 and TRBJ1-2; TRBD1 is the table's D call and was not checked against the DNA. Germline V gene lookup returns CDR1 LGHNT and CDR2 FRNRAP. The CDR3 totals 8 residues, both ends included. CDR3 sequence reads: CASGLGGA.

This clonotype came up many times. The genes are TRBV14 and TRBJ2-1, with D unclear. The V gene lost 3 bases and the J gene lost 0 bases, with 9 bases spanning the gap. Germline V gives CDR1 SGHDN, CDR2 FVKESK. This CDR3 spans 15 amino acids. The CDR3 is CASSHGSPSYNEQFF. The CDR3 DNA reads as TGTGCCAGCAGCCACGGATCACCCTCCTACAATGAGCAGTTCTTC.